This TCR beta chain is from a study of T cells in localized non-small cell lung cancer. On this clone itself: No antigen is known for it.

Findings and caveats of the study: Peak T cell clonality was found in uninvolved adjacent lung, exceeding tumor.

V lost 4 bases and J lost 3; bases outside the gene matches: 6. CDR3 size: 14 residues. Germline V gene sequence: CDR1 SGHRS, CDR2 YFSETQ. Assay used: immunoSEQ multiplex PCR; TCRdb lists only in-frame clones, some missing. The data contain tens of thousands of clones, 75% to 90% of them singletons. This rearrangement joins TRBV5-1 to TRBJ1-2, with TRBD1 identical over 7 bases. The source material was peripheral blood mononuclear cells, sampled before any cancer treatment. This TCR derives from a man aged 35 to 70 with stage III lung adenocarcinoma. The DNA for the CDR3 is TGCGCCAGCAGCCCGGGACAGCCCGACTATGGCTACACCTTC. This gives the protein CASSPGQPDYGYTF.